What follows are 23 T cell receptor beta chains derived from one specimen sequenced in a study of beta chain features in type 1 diabetes. Of the isolated RNA, all was reverse transcribed, and so the sequenced material was expressed TCRB transcripts. Generated by immunoSEQ multiplex PCR, the TCRdb table keeps only in-frame clones and is missing some. Here the sample spans 850,000 to 900,000 clones, roughly 16% being singletons. The sample was naive CD4+ T cells from blood. These receptors originate from a woman aged 18-29 years in good health.

This chain links TRBV4-1 with TRBJ2-4, with D uncertain. Deletions cut 0 bases from V and 0 bases from J, with 12 bases between. The germline V gene encodes CDR1 MGHRA and CDR2 YSYEKL. The CDR3 contains 17 residues. The CDR3: CASSQEVLSVAKNIQYF. The DNA for the CDR3 is TGCGCCAGCAGCCAAGAGGTTTTATCCGTAGCCAAAAACATTCAGTACTTC.

The rearrangement uses TRBV7-2 and TRBJ2-1; 8 nucleotides agree with TRBD1. Germline V CDR1 and CDR2: SGHTA, FQGNSA. The CDR3 spans 15 residues. With 3 bases clipped from V and 7 bases from J, the junction kept 8 bases outside the gene matches. In DNA, the CDR3 is TGTGCCAGCAGCTTTCACAGGGGGACAAGGAATGAGCAGTTCTTC. It codes for CASSFHRGTRNEQFF.

This clone was counted only a few times. The J gene is TRBJ2-5, the V gene TRBV4-2; D might be TRBD2 (6 bases). Germline lookup yields CDR1 LGHNA and CDR2 YNFKEQ. CDR3 length: 16 amino acids. Trimming pared 4 bases from V and 7 bases from J, leaving 22 bases between. This chain's CDR3 is CASSPLTGTLTGTQYF. The CDR3 bases are TGTGCCAGCAGCCCGCTAACCGGGACTCTGACGGGGACCCAGTACTTC.

This chain's CDR3 is CASSPGLSEAFF. CDR3 bases: TGTGCCAGCTCACCCGGACTGTCTGAAGCTTTCTTT. The chain carries TRBV18 and TRBJ1-1; D is ambiguous. The CDR3 covers 12 residues. The V end lost 3 bases, the J end lost 6 bases, and 8 bases lay between the germline ends. Per the germline V gene, CDR1 is KGHSH and CDR2 is LQKENI.

This clone was seen more than once but under ten times. Different DNA sequences within this sample yield the same CDR3. The rearrangement joins TRBV28 to TRBJ1-4; TRBD1 aligns across 9 bases. The ends lost 4 bases at V and 7 bases at J; junction bases unmatched: 7. There are 15 residues in the CDR3. Germline CDR1 is MDHEN and CDR2 is SYDVKM. The CDR3 loop is CASSSPGQGGEKLFF. CDR3 sequence (DNA): TGTGCCAGCAGTTCTCCGGGACAGGGCGGTGAAAAACTGTTTTTT.

The chain recombines TRBV4-3 with TRBJ1-4; no clear D gene. This CDR3 is built from 17 residues. Trimming took off 0 bases at V and 0 bases at J, with 11 bases between the two ends. Germline V gives CDR1 LGHNA, CDR2 YSLEER. CDR3 DNA sequence: TGCGCCAGCAGCCAAGATTGGCCACCGGCAACTAATGAAAAACTGTTTTTT. Translating gives CASSQDWPPATNEKLFF.

This clone was detected only a few times. The J gene is TRBJ1-2, the V gene TRBV4-3; D is unclear. Trimming shortened V by 0 bases and J by 2 bases, and 10 bases separated the two germline ends. There are 15 residues in the CDR3. Germline loops: CDR1 LGHNA, CDR2 YSLEER. CDR3 nucleotides: TGCGCCAGCAGCCAAGATGTCGAGGCAAACTATGGCTACACCTTC. This sequence encodes CASSQDVEANYGYTF.

V gene TRBV7-2 combines with J gene TRBJ1-2; the D gene is possibly TRBD1 (5 bases). CDR1 and CDR2 (germline): SGHTA, FQGNSA. This CDR3 region has 17 residues. Trimming took off 1 base at V and 1 base at J, with 16 bases between the two ends. DNA of the CDR3: TGTGCCAGCAGCTTAGAGTTCGGGGCCCAATATAACTATGGCTACACCTTC. Translation gives CASSLEFGAQYNYGYTF.

J is TRBJ2-1 and V is TRBV11-2; 8 nucleotides match TRBD2. Germline V gene lookup returns CDR1 SGHAT and CDR2 FQNNGV. The CDR3 contains 15 residues. J was trimmed by 5 bases and V by 5 bases; bases with no gene match: 8. CDR3 bases: TGTGCCAGCAGCCTTAGCGGGATGTACCACAATGAGCAGTTCTTC. Translated, it gives CASSLSGMYHNEQFF.

This chain joins TRBV7-6 and TRBJ2-7; 8 bases line up with TRBD1. CDR3 size: 14 residues. The ends lost 7 bases at V and 6 bases at J; junction bases unmatched: 11. CDR1 is SGHVS and CDR2 is FNYEAQ in the germline V gene. This CDR3 is CASTRDRGFGEQYF. The CDR3 DNA follows: TGTGCCAGCACCCGAGACAGGGGCTTCGGCGAGCAGTACTTC.

To note about this clone: Other DNA sequences in the sample encode the same CDR3. The chain links TRBV19 to TRBJ2-7; 7 bases match TRBD1. V was pared by 5 bases and J by 2 bases, with 3 bases of the junction left unmatched. This CDR3 region has 13 residues. Germline CDR1 reads LNHDA; CDR2 reads SQIVND (reference sequence). CDR3 region: CASSRDRAYEQYF. The CDR3 DNA reads TGTGCCAGTAGTCGTGACAGGGCCTACGAGCAGTACTTC.

In its sample, this clone was seen a few times. V is TRBV7-9 and J is TRBJ2-1; 10 positions match TRBD1. The V and J ends lost 5 bases and 9 bases, in that order; junction bases with no gene match: 1. Per germline, CDR1 SEHNR and CDR2 FQNEAQ (reference sequence). CDR3 length: 12 amino acids. The CDR3 coding sequence is TGTGCCAGCAGCCGGACAGGGGGTGAGCAGTTCTTC. It translates to CASSRTGGEQFF.

This clone was recorded a few times. The chain joins TRBV5-4 to TRBJ2-1; D may be TRBD1 (5 bases). CDR1 is SGHNT and CDR2 is YYREEE in the germline V gene (reference sequence). V gave up 6 bases and J gave up 4 bases, with 11 bases separating them. The CDR3 loop spans 13 amino acids. DNA of the CDR3: TGTGCCAGCAAAAACCAGGGTTACAATGAGCAGTTCTTC. It specifies CASKNQGYNEQFF.

The chain combines TRBV27 with TRBJ1-2; 8 bases fit TRBD1. CDR3 size: 15 residues. In germline, CDR1 is MNHEY, CDR2 SMNVEV (reference sequence). The V segment lost 5 bases and the J segment 5 bases; nucleotides outside the gene matches: 10. In DNA, the CDR3 is TGTGCCAGCAGTAAACAGGGGGACTTCGGGTATGGCTACACCTTC. Amino acid sequence: CASSKQGDFGYGYTF.

This chain uses TRBV6-1 with TRBJ2-5; no clear D gene. Per germline, CDR1 MNHNS and CDR2 SASEGT. The CDR3 totals 11 residues. Trimming stripped 8 bases from V and 4 bases from J, with 8 bases between. In nucleotides, the CDR3 is TGTGCCAGCGGGGTACGAGAGACCCAGTACTTC. Its protein is CASGVRETQYF.

The CDR3 reads CASRYQGHGYTF. The CDR3 region has the DNA TGTGCCAGCAGGTATCAGGGGCATGGCTACACCTTC. This rearrangement joins TRBV7-2 to TRBJ1-2; D possibly corresponds to TRBD1 (6 bases). This CDR3 contains 12 residues. Looked up from germline, CDR1 is SGHTA and CDR2 is FQGNSA. V lost 6 bases, J lost 6 bases, and 11 bases lay in between. Looking up the rest from reference TRBV7-2 and TRBJ1-2 gives the full variable domain: GAGVSQSPSNKVTEKGKDVELRCDPISGHTALYWYRQSLGQGLEFLIYFQGNSAPDKSGLPSDRFSAERTGGSVSTLTIQRTQQEDSAVYLCASRYQGHGYTFGSGTRLTVV.

The chain carries TRBV2 and TRBJ2-2; 9 bases line up with TRBD1. Germline assignment: CDR1 SNHLY and CDR2 FYNNEI. This CDR3 is 14 amino acids long. The trim removed 10 bases at V and 3 bases at J, leaving 6 bases unmatched. DNA of the CDR3: TGTGCCATAACGACAGGGGGGTACACCGGGGAGCTGTTTTTT. It is translated as CAITTGGYTGELFF.

The chain carries TRBV2 and TRBJ2-7; D is unclear. CDR1 SNHLY and CDR2 FYNNEI come from the germline V gene. This CDR3 is 13 amino acids long. Trimming took off 1 base at V and 2 bases at J, with 6 bases between the two ends. As DNA, the CDR3 is TGTGCCAGCAGTGAAGGTCGACCCTACGAGCAGTACTTC. The encoded protein is CASSEGRPYEQYF.

CDR3 DNA sequence: TGCAGTGCTGGTCGGCGGGATGAGCAGTTCTTC. It is translated as CSAGRRDEQFF. V gene TRBV20-1 combines with J gene TRBJ2-1, with D maybe TRBD2 (5 bases). The CDR3 runs 11 residues. CDR1 is DFQATT and CDR2 is SNEGSKA in the germline V gene (reference sequence). The V end lost 5 bases, the J end lost 8 bases, and 10 bases lay between the germline ends.

This clone was seen a few times. This chain links TRBV27 with TRBJ2-7, with 15 positions matching TRBD2. The V and J ends lost 4 bases and 7 bases, in that order; junction bases with no gene match: 5. CDR1 and CDR2 (germline): MNHEY, SMNVEV (reference sequence). The CDR3 runs to 15 residues. The CDR3 DNA sequence: TGTGCCAGCAGTTCAGGGACTAGCGGGAGGCCTGAGCAGTACTTC. It specifies CASSSGTSGRPEQYF.

The V call is TRBV2, the J call TRBJ1-5; D may be TRBD1 (6 bases). CDR1 and CDR2 (germline): SNHLY, FYNNEI. The CDR3 loop spans 14 amino acids. Between the trimmed V and J ends, which lost 8 bases and 10 bases, there was a span of 21 bases. The CDR3: CASDVYGGPGPQHF. The CDR3 nucleotides are TGTGCCAGCGATGTCTACGGGGGGCCGGGCCCCCAGCATTTT.

This clone was observed a few times. The rearrangement uses TRBV28 and TRBJ2-2, with 7 positions matching TRBD1. This CDR3 contains 18 residues. The V gene end was trimmed by 5 bases and the J gene end by 7 bases; junction bases not matched to a gene: 19. Looked up from germline, CDR1 is MDHEN and CDR2 is SYDVKM. DNA of the CDR3: TGTGCCAGCAGTGGGCGACAAATAGGGGGCCGGTTGGTCGGGGAGCTGTTTTTT. Its translation is CASSGRQIGGRLVGELFF.

This chain connects TRBV7-2 to TRBJ2-7; TRBD2 is a possible D gene (6 bases). The CDR3 is 13 amino acids. Germline V gene sequence: CDR1 SGHTA, CDR2 FQGNSA. V shed 11 bases and J shed 5 bases, with 19 bases lying between them. Here the CDR3 reads CASRDLGIDEQYF. DNA for the CDR3: TGTGCCTCCCGGGACTTGGGAATAGACGAGCAGTACTTC.